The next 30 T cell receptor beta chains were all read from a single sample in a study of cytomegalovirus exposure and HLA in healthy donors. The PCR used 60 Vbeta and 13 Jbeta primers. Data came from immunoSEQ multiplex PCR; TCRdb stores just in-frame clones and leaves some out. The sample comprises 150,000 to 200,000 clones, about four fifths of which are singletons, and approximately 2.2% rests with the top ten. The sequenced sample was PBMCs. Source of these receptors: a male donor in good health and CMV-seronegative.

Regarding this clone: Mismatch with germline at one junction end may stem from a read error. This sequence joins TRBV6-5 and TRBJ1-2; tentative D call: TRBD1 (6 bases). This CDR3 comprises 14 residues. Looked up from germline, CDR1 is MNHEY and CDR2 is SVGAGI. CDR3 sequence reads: CASSRDRTNYGYPF. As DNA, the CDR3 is TGTGCCAGCAGTCGCGACAGGACCAACTATGGCTACCCCTTC.

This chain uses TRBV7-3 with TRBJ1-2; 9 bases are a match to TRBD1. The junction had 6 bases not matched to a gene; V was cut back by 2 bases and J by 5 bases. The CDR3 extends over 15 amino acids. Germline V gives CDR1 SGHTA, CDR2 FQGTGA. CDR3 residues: CASSLVGQGIYGYTF. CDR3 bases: TGTGCCAGCAGCTTAGTGGGACAGGGAATTTATGGCTACACCTTC. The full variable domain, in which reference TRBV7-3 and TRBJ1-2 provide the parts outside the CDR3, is GAGVSQTPSNKVTEKGKYVELRCDPISGHTALYWYRQSLGQGPEFLIYFQGTGAADDSGLPNDRFFAVRPEGSVSTLKIQRTERGDSAVYLCASSLVGQGIYGYTFGSGTRLTVV.

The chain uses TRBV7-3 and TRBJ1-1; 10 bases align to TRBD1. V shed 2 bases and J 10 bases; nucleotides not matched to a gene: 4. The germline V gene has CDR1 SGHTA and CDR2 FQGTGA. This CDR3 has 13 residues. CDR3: CASSLGGQGGAFF. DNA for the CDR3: TGTGCCAGCAGCTTAGGTGGACAGGGGGGAGCTTTCTTT.

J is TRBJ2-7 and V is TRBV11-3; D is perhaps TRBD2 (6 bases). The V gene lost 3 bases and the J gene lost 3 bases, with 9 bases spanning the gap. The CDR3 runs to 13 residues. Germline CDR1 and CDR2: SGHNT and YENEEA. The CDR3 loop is CASSLQEGYEQYF. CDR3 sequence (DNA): TGTGCCAGCAGCTTGCAGGAGGGCTACGAGCAGTACTTC.

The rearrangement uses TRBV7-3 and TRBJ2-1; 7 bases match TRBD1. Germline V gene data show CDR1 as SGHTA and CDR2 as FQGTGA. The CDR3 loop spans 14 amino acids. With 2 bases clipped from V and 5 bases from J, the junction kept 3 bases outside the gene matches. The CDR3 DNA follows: TGTGCCAGCAGCTTAGGGACAGTAGACAATGAGCAGTTCTTC. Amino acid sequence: CASSLGTVDNEQFF.

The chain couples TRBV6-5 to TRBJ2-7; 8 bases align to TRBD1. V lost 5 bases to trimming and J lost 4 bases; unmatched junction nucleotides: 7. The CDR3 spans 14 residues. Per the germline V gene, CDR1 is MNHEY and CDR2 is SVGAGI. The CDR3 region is CASSIRGRSYEQYF. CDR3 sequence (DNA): TGTGCCAGCAGTATCAGGGGGCGGTCGTACGAGCAGTACTTC.

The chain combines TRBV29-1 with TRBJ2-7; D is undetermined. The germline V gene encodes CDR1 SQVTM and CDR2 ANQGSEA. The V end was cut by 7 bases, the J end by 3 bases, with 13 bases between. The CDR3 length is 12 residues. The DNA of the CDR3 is TGCAGCGCCCAGGCGTCAGGCTACGAGCAGTACTTC. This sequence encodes CSAQASGYEQYF.

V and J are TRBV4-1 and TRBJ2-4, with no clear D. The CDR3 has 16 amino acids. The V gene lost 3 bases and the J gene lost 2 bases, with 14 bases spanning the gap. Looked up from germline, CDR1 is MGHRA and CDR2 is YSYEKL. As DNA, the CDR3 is TGCGCCAGCAGCCAGCCTCTATCGGGTACCAAAAACATTCAGTACTTC. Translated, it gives CASSQPLSGTKNIQYF.

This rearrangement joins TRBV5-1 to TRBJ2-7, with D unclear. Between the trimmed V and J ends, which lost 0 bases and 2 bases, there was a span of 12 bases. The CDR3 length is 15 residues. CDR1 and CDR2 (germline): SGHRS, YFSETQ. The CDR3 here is CASSLEPGFPYEQYF. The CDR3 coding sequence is TGCGCCAGCAGCTTGGAACCAGGTTTCCCCTACGAGCAGTACTTC.

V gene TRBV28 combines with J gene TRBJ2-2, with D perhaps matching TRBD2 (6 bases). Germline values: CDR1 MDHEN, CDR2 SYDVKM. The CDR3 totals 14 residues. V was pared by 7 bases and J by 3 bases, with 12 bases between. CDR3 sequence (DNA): TGTGCCAGCACCGGGTCGGGAGACACCGGGGAGCTGTTTTTT. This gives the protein CASTGSGDTGELFF.

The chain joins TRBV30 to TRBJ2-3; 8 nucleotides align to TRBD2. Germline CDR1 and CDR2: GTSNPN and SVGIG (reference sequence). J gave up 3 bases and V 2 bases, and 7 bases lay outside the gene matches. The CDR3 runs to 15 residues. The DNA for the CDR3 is TGTGCCTGGAGTCCTCGGGGCGGGGGGACAGATACGCAGTATTTT. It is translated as CAWSPRGGGTDTQYF.

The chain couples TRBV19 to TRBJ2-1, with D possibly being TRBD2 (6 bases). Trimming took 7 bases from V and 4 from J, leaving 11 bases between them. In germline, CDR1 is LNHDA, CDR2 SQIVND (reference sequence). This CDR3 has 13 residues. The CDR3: CASTRRDYNEQFF. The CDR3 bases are TGTGCCAGTACTAGGCGGGATTACAATGAGCAGTTCTTC.

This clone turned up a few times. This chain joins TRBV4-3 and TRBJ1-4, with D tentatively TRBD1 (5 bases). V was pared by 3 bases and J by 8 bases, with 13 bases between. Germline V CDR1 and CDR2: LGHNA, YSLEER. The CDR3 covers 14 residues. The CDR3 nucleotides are TGCGCCAGCAGCCAGACGCCGGAGGGGGAAAAACTGTTTTTT. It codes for CASSQTPEGEKLFF.

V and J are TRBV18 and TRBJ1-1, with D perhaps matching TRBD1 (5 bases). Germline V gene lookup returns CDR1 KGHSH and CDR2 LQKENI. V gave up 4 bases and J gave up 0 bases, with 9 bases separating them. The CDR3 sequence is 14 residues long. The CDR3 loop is CASSLRTMNTEAFF. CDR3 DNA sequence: TGTGCCAGCTCACTACGGACAATGAACACTGAAGCTTTCTTT.

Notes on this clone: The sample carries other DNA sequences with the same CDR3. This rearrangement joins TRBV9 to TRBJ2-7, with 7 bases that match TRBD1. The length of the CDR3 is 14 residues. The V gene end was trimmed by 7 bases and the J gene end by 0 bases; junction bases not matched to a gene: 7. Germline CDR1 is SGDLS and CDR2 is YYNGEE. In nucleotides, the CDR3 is TGTGCCAGCTCTTCCGGGACAGACTCCTACGAGCAGTACTTC. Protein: CASSSGTDSYEQYF.

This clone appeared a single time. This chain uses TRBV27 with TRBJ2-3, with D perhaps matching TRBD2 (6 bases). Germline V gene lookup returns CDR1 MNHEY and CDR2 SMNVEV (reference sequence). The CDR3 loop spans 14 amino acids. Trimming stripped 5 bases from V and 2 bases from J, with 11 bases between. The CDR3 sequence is CASSRGGFTDTQYF. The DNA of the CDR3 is TGTGCCAGCAGTCGTGGGGGGTTCACAGATACGCAGTATTTT.

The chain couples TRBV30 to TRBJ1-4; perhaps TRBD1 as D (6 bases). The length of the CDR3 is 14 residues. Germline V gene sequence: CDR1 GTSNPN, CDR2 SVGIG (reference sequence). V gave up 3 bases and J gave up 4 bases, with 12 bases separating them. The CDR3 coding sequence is TGTGCCTGGAGGGTTCAGGGGAATAATGAAAAACTGTTTTTT. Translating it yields CAWRVQGNNEKLFF.

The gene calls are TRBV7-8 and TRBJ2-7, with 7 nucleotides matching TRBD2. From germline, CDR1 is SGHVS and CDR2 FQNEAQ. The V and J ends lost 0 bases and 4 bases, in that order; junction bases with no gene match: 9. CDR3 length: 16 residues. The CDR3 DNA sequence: TGTGCCAGCAGCTTAGCAAAGATGGGGGGGGATTACGAGCAGTACTTC. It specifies CASSLAKMGGDYEQYF.

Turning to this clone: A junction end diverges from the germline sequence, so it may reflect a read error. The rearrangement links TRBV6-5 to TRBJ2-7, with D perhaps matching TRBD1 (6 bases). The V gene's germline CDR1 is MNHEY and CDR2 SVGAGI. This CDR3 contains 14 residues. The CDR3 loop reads CASTRGRTSFEQYF. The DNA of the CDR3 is TGTGCCAGCACCAGGGGTAGGACCTCCTTCGAGCAGTACTTC.

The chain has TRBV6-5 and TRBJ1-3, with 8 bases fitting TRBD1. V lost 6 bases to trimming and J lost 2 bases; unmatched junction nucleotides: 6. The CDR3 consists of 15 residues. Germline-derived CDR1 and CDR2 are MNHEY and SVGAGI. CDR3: CASSMDREPGNTIYF. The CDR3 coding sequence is TGTGCCAGCAGCATGGACAGGGAACCTGGAAACACCATATATTTT.

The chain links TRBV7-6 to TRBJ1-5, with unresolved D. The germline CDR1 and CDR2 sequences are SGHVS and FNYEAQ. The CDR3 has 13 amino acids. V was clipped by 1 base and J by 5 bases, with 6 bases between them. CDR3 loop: CASSLVRDQPQHF. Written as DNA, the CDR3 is TGTGCCAGCAGCTTAGTACGGGATCAGCCCCAGCATTTT.

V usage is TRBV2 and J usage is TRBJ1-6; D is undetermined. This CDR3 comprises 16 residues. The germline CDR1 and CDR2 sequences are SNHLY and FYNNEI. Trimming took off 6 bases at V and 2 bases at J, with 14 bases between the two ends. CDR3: CASSQLTIAYNSPLHF. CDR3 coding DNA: TGTGCCAGCAGCCAACTTACCATAGCCTATAATTCACCCCTCCACTTT.

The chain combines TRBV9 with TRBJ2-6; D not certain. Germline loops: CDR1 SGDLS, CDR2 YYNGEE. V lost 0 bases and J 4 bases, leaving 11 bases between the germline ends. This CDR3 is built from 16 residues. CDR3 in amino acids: CASSVVEVTGANVLTF. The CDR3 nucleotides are TGTGCCAGCAGCGTAGTAGAGGTTACAGGGGCCAACGTCCTGACTTTC.

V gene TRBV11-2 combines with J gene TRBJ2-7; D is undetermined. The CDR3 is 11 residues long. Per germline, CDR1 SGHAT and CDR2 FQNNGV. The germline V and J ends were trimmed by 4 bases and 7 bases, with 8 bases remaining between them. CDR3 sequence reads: CASSSVLEQYF. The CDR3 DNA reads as TGTGCCAGCAGCTCCGTTTTAGAGCAGTACTTC.

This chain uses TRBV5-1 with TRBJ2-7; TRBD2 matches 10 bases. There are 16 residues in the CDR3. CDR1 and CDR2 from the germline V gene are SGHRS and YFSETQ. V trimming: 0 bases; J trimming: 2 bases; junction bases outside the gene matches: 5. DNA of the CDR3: TGCGCCAGCAGCTTGGCACTAGCGGGGACTCCCTACGAGCAGTACTTC. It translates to CASSLALAGTPYEQYF.

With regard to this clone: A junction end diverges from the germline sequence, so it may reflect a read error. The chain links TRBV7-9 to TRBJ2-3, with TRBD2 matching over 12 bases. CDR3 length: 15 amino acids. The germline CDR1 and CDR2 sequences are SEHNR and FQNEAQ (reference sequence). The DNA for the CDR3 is TGTTCCAGCAGCCTAGCGGGGGGGCAGTCAGATACGCAGTATTTT. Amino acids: CSSSLAGGQSDTQYF.

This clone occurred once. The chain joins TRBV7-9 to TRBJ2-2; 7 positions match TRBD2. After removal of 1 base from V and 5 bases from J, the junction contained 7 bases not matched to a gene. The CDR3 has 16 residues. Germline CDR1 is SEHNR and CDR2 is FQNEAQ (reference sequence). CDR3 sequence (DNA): TGTGCCAGCAGCTTAGAGGCGGGAGCCGGGACCGGGGAGCTGTTTTTT. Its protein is CASSLEAGAGTGELFF.

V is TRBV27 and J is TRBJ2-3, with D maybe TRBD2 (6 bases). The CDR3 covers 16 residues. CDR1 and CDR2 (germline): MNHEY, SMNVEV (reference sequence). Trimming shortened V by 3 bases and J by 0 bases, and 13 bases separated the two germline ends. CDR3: CASSLGLAVSTDTQYF. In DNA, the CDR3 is TGTGCCAGCAGTTTGGGACTCGCGGTAAGCACAGATACGCAGTATTTT.

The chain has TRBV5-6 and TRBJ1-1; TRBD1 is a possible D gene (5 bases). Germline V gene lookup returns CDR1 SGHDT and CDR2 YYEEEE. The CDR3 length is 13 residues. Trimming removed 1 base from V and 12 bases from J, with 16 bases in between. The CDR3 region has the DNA TGTGCCAGCAGCTTGTTAGGGGCCCCTAATCCTTTCTTT. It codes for CASSLLGAPNPFF.

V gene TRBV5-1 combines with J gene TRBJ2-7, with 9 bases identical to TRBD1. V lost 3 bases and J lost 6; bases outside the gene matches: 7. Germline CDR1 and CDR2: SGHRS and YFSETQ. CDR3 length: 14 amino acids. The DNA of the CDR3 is TGCGCCAGCAGCTCTGGACAGGGGTGGAGCGAGCAGTACTTC. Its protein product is CASSSGQGWSEQYF.